The 11 T cell receptor beta chains in this list originate from one sample, sequenced in a study of CD8 T cells in Susac syndrome. After extraction with the RNeasy kit, roughly 0.5 to 1 ug of the RNA was reverse transcribed using random hexamers. A single record per CDR3 protein comes from TCRdb applying MiXCR to the immunoSEQ multiplex PCR reads. The data contain roughly 120,000 distinct CDR3 sequences, approximately 95% of them seen just once; the ten biggest clones take up roughly 0.3%. The sample comprised CD8+ T cells from PBMCs. These receptors were obtained from a human donor with multiple sclerosis.

The J gene is TRBJ2-5, the V gene TRBV15; D perhaps matches TRBD1 (6 bases). Germline CDR1 is LNHNV and CDR2 is YYDKDF (reference sequence). Between the trimmed V and J ends, which lost 4 bases and 6 bases, there was a span of 15 bases. The CDR3 totals 14 residues. The CDR3 bases are TGTGCCACCAGCACTGAACAGGGTTCGAAGACCCAGTACTTC. Its protein is CATSTEQGSKTQYF. The variable domain in full, with the rest retrieved from reference TRBV15 and TRBJ2-5, is DAMVIQNPRYQVTQFGKPVTLSCSQTLNHNVMYWYQQKSSQAPKLLFHYYDKDFNNEADTPDNFQSRRPNTSFCFLDIRSPGLGDTAMYLCATSTEQGSKTQYFGPGTRLLVL.

The chain uses TRBV7-7 and TRBJ2-1; unclear D gene. The germline V gene has CDR1 SSHAT and CDR2 FNYEAQ (reference sequence). CDR3 size: 16 residues. V lost 1 base, J lost 2 bases, and 12 bases lay in between. Here the CDR3 reads CASSLGQNLPYNEQFF. The CDR3 DNA reads as TGTGCCAGCAGCTTAGGGCAAAACCTTCCCTACAATGAGCAGTTCTTC. The full variable domain, rest sourced from reference TRBV7-7 and TRBJ2-1, is GAGVSQSPRYKVTKRGQDVTLRCDPISSHATLYWYQQALGQGPEFLTYFNYEAQPDKSGLPSDRFSAERPEGSISTLTIQRTEQRDSAMYRCASSLGQNLPYNEQFFGPGTRLTVL.

This clonotype turned up a few times. The chain has TRBV5-1 and TRBJ2-3; D gene ambiguous. The length of the CDR3 is 15 residues. The V end lost 3 bases, the J end lost 0 bases, and 11 bases lay between the germline ends. Germline CDR1 SGHRS, CDR2 YFSETQ. DNA of the CDR3: TGCGCCAGCAGCTCGCAAGCGAGAAGCACAGATACGCAGTATTTT. Its protein product is CASSSQARSTDTQYF.

Here the CDR3 DNA reads TGTGCCAGCAGCTCTTATAAAGGGGGGGCCTACGAGCAGTACTTC. As protein: CASSSYKGGAYEQYF. The chain joins TRBV9 to TRBJ2-7, with D possibly TRBD2 on 7 matching bases. The CDR3 loop spans 15 amino acids. CDR1 SGDLS and CDR2 YYNGEE come from the germline V gene. The ends were cut back, 4 bases at V and 2 bases at J, with 16 bases in the middle. The full variable domain, its missing parts supplied by reference TRBV9 and TRBJ2-7, is DSGVTQTPKHLITATGQRVTLRCSPRSGDLSVYWYQQSLDQGLQFLIQYYNGEERAKGNILERFSAQQFPDLHSELNLSSLELGDSALYFCASSSYKGGAYEQYFGPGTRLTVT.

The count of this clonotype is one. The J gene is TRBJ2-7, the V gene TRBV9; tentatively, D is TRBD2 (6 bases). The germline CDR1 and CDR2 sequences are SGDLS and YYNGEE. The CDR3 runs 15 residues. V lost 1 base and J 0 bases, leaving 11 bases between the germline ends. The DNA of the CDR3 is TGTGCCAGCAGCGTATTCGCGGGGAGCTCCTACGAGCAGTACTTC. Translating gives CASSVFAGSSYEQYF.

The chain couples TRBV7-3 to TRBJ2-1; D not resolved. The V gene's germline CDR1 is SGHTA and CDR2 FQGTGA. The CDR3 totals 16 residues. The V and J ends lost 5 bases and 6 bases respectively, with 20 bases between them. This CDR3 is CASSPEVGLVGNEQFF. CDR3 bases: TGTGCCAGCAGCCCCGAGGTCGGCCTAGTAGGCAATGAGCAGTTCTTC.

This chain uses TRBV7-9 with TRBJ2-7, with D perhaps matching TRBD2 (7 bases). The CDR3 spans 15 residues. The germline V gene has CDR1 SEHNR and CDR2 FQNEAQ (reference sequence). V was cut by 1 base and J by 4 bases, with 14 bases left in between. In DNA form, the CDR3 reads TGTGCCAGCAGCTTAGGGGGGGGGCCGAATTACGAGCAGTACTTC. As protein: CASSLGGGPNYEQYF.

The gene calls are TRBV29-1 and TRBJ2-5, with 10 bases that match TRBD2. V trimming: 4 bases; J trimming: 1 base; junction bases outside the gene matches: 9. Germline CDR1 reads SQVTM; CDR2 reads ANQGSEA. CDR3 length equals 16 residues. The CDR3 region has the DNA TGCAGCGTTGCCCGGGGTAGCGGGAGGCCCCAAGAGACCCAGTACTTC. It is translated as CSVARGSGRPQETQYF.

In this sample, this clonotype turned up a few times. The chain uses TRBV21-1 and TRBJ2-7; the D call TRBD1 from the table was never checked on the DNA. TRBV21-1 has pseudogene status. The CDR3 has 14 amino acids. The CDR3 region has the DNA TGTGCCAGCAGCGGACGGGACAGAGCCTACGAGCAGTACGTC. Its translation: CASSGRDRAYEQYV.

The rearrangement uses TRBV19 and TRBJ1-1, with D perhaps TRBD1 (5 bases). This CDR3 has 12 amino acids. V dropped 5 bases and J dropped 11 bases, with 15 bases sitting between them. Germline lookup yields CDR1 LNHDA and CDR2 SQIVND (reference sequence). This CDR3 reads CASSPRSPGAFF. The CDR3, as DNA: TGTGCCAGTAGTCCCCGGAGCCCAGGGGCTTTCTTT.

J is TRBJ2-1 and V is TRBV4-1; D is unclear. V shed 0 bases and J shed 7 bases, with 4 bases lying between them. The CDR3 has 12 residues. Germline assignment: CDR1 MGHRA and CDR2 YSYEKL. Here the CDR3 reads CASSQDKNEQFF. DNA for the CDR3: TGCGCCAGCAGCCAAGATAAGAATGAGCAGTTCTTC.